These 20 T cell receptor beta chains were all obtained from the same sample, sequenced in a study of cytomegalovirus exposure and HLA in healthy donors. The study ran its PCR with 60 Vbeta and 13 Jbeta primers. Here immunoSEQ multiplex PCR was the method, and the copy in TCRdb shows in-frame clones only, minus some. The profile covers about 140,000 clones, with 60% to 80% appearing a single time and 4.5% to 5% taken by the ten largest. Sequenced material: PBMCs. These receptors came from a woman in her forties or fifties in good health and CMV-seronegative.

The chain carries TRBV11-2 and TRBJ2-3; possible D gene TRBD2, 7 bases. The CDR3 covers 16 residues. The germline V gene encodes CDR1 SGHAT and CDR2 FQNNGV. With 5 bases removed from V and 1 base from J, the gap between germline ends came to 16 bases. The CDR3 sequence: CASSPSGGRGTDTQYF. In DNA form, the CDR3 reads TGTGCCAGCAGCCCCTCGGGGGGCCGTGGCACAGATACGCAGTATTTT.

The V and J genes are TRBV5-4 and TRBJ2-7; the match to TRBD1 covers 7 bases. Trimming at V came to 4 bases and at J to 1 base, leaving 8 bases not matched to a gene. The CDR3 covers 15 residues. The germline V gene encodes CDR1 SGHNT and CDR2 YYREEE (reference sequence). The CDR3 reads CASSRRGGFSYEQYF. The CDR3 DNA is TGTGCCAGCAGCCGGAGAGGGGGCTTTTCCTACGAGCAGTACTTC.

V and J are TRBV5-6 and TRBJ1-5, with 8 bases identical to TRBD1. With 5 bases clipped from V and 6 bases from J, the junction kept 10 bases outside the gene matches. The germline V gene has CDR1 SGHDT and CDR2 YYEEEE. The CDR3 consists of 15 residues. For the CDR3, the DNA is TGTGCCAGCAGTCCCGGGACAGGTAGGAGTCAGCCCCAGCATTTT. As protein: CASSPGTGRSQPQHF. Full variable domain (outside the CDR3, taken from reference TRBV5-6 and TRBJ1-5): DAGVTQSPTHLIKTRGQQVTLRCSPKSGHDTVSWYQQALGQGPQFIFQYYEEEERQRGNFPDRFSGHQFPNYSSELNVNALLLGDSALYLCASSPGTGRSQPQHFGDGTRLSIL.

The J gene is TRBJ1-6, the V gene TRBV5-1; 8 positions match TRBD1. J lost 10 bases, V lost 5 bases, and 11 bases had no gene match. Germline values: CDR1 SGHRS, CDR2 YFSETQ. The CDR3 extends over 15 amino acids. The CDR3 region has the DNA TGCGCCAGCAGGGACCAGACAGGGGTCGACTCACCCCTCCACTTT. Encoded protein: CASRDQTGVDSPLHF.

The chain couples TRBV30 to TRBJ1-3; TRBD1 matches at 7 bases. The CDR3 totals 15 residues. V was pared by 0 bases and J by 4 bases, with 6 bases of the junction left unmatched. CDR1 is GTSNPN, CDR2 SVGIG, per germline (reference sequence). As DNA, the CDR3 is TGTGCCTGGAGTGTAGGGGGGACAGAGGGAAACACCATATATTTT. Encoded protein: CAWSVGGTEGNTIYF.

The gene calls are TRBV4-2 and TRBJ1-2; 10 bases line up with TRBD1. The CDR3 totals 16 residues. Trimming took 0 bases from V and 5 from J; bases not matched to a gene: 6. Germline V gives CDR1 LGHNA, CDR2 YNFKEQ. The chain's CDR3 is CASSQDRQGAWYGYTF. Here the CDR3 DNA reads TGTGCCAGCAGCCAAGATCGACAGGGGGCTTGGTATGGCTACACCTTC.

This chain uses TRBV18 with TRBJ2-3, with 7 positions matching TRBD1. The CDR3 is made up of 16 amino acids. CDR1 and CDR2 from the germline V gene are KGHSH and LQKENI. The V and J ends lost 4 bases and 6 bases, in that order; junction bases with no gene match: 13. The CDR3 bases are TGTGCCAGCTCACAAATCCAGACAGGGAACGCCGATACGCAGTATTTT. Translated, it gives CASSQIQTGNADTQYF.

In this sample, this clone turned up once. The rearrangement joins TRBV2 to TRBJ2-1; TRBD2 agrees at 9 bases. The junction had 2 bases not matched to a gene; V was cut back by 2 bases and J by 9 bases. Germline CDR1 SNHLY, CDR2 FYNNEI. This CDR3 is built from 13 residues. The chain's CDR3 is CASSERAGGEQFF. The CDR3, as DNA: TGTGCCAGCAGTGAAAGAGCGGGGGGTGAGCAGTTCTTC.

This clone has a single count. This chain uses TRBV11-2 with TRBJ2-3; D ambiguous. The CDR3 contains 16 residues. Trimming took off 5 bases at V and 2 bases at J, with 17 bases between the two ends. Germline CDR1 and CDR2: SGHAT and FQNNGV. The CDR3 sequence: CASSPEALTTTDTQYF. Written as DNA, the CDR3 is TGTGCCAGCAGCCCAGAGGCCCTTACCACCACAGATACGCAGTATTTT.

V and J are TRBV7-2 and TRBJ1-1, with D perhaps matching TRBD1 (5 bases). V was pared by 5 bases and J by 1 base, with 11 bases between. The V gene's germline CDR1 is SGHTA and CDR2 FQGNSA. This CDR3 region has 14 residues. CDR3 in amino acids: CASSGHQGNTEAFF. CDR3 DNA sequence: TGTGCCAGCAGCGGACATCAGGGGAACACTGAAGCTTTCTTT.

This clone was seen a handful of times. In nucleotides, the CDR3 is TGCGCCAGCAGCTTGGACAGGCCATCCTACGAGCAGTACTTC. Translating gives CASSLDRPSYEQYF. This rearrangement joins TRBV5-1 to TRBJ2-7, with a tentative D call TRBD1 (5 bases). CDR3 length: 14 residues. Per the germline V gene, CDR1 is SGHRS and CDR2 is YFSETQ. With 0 bases removed from V and 1 base from J, the gap between germline ends came to 8 bases. The full variable domain, completed using reference TRBV5-1 and TRBJ2-7, is KAGVTQTPRYLIKTRGQQVTLSCSPISGHRSVSWYQQTPGQGLQFLFEYFSETQRNKGNFPGRFSGRQFSNSRSEMNVSTLELGDSALYLCASSLDRPSYEQYFGPGTRLTVT.

The chain combines TRBV11-3 with TRBJ2-1; D possibly corresponds to TRBD2 (6 bases). The V gene's germline CDR1 is SGHNT and CDR2 YENEEA. This CDR3 has 17 amino acids. V was cut by 1 base and J by 0 bases, with 13 bases left in between. CDR3 sequence reads: CASSLGVAGRSYNEQFF. The CDR3 coding sequence is TGTGCCAGCAGCTTAGGGGTGGCGGGGCGCTCCTACAATGAGCAGTTCTTC. Variable domain in full (rest from reference TRBV11-3 and TRBJ2-1): EAGVVQSPRYKIIEKKQPVAFWCNPISGHNTLYWYLQNLGQGPELLIRYENEEAVDDSQLPKDRFSAERLKGVDSTLKIQPAELGDSAVYLCASSLGVAGRSYNEQFFGPGTRLTVL.

With respect to this clone: The same CDR3 arises from other DNA sequences in this sample as well. This sequence joins TRBV18 and TRBJ1-2; a weak D match, TRBD1 (6 bases). Germline CDR1 reads KGHSH; CDR2 reads LQKENI. CDR3 length: 13 amino acids. The V and J ends lost 3 bases and 4 bases respectively, with 9 bases between them. The CDR3 DNA is TGTGCCAGCTCACCTTCGACAGGCTATGGCTACACCTTC. This gives the protein CASSPSTGYGYTF.

J is TRBJ2-7 and V is TRBV9; 14 bases agree with TRBD2. The CDR3 sequence is 14 residues long. The trim removed 3 bases at V and 4 bases at J, leaving 0 bases unmatched. Germline CDR1 and CDR2: SGDLS and YYNGEE. CDR3 nucleotide sequence: TGTGCCAGCAGCGGGACTAGCGGGGGGTACGAGCAGTACTTC. Its translation is CASSGTSGGYEQYF.

The V call is TRBV11-2, the J call TRBJ1-5; D may be TRBD1 (6 bases). The CDR3 sequence is 16 residues long. Germline CDR1 is SGHAT and CDR2 is FQNNGV. Trimming shortened V by 2 bases and J by 2 bases, and 13 bases separated the two germline ends. CDR3 loop: CASSLRGASGNQPQHF. In DNA, the CDR3 is TGTGCCAGCAGCTTACGGGGGGCTTCGGGCAATCAGCCCCAGCATTTT.

V usage is TRBV2 and J usage is TRBJ1-1, with D possibly matching TRBD1 (5 bases). The V end lost 6 bases, the J end lost 3 bases, and 17 bases lay between the germline ends. Germline V gives CDR1 SNHLY, CDR2 FYNNEI. CDR3 length equals 15 residues. CDR3 residues: CASRATGTRDTEAFF. CDR3 sequence (DNA): TGTGCCAGCAGGGCAACCGGGACTCGGGACACTGAAGCTTTCTTT. Drawing the rest from reference TRBV2 and TRBJ1-1, the complete variable domain is EPEVTQTPSHQVTQMGQEVILRCVPISNHLYFYWYRQILGQKVEFLVSFYNNEISEKSEIFDDQFSVERPDGSNFTLKIRSTKLEDSAMYFCASRATGTRDTEAFFGQGTRLTVV.

This chain connects TRBV7-8 to TRBJ1-3; maybe TRBD1 (6 bases). The V gene's germline CDR1 is SGHVS and CDR2 FQNEAQ. V shed 7 bases and J shed 0 bases, with 13 bases lying between them. The CDR3 is made up of 15 amino acids. Here the CDR3 reads CASTNRDTSGNTIYF. The CDR3 nucleotides are TGTGCCAGCACCAACCGGGACACCTCTGGAAACACCATATATTTT.

V gene TRBV7-9 combines with J gene TRBJ2-3, with D possibly matching TRBD2 (6 bases). The V gene's germline CDR1 is SEHNR and CDR2 FQNEAQ (reference sequence). V lost 3 bases, J lost 2 bases, and 12 bases lay in between. The CDR3 extends over 15 amino acids. The CDR3 DNA is TGTGCCAGCAGCTTCAGGGACTCTTACACAGATACGCAGTATTTT. This gives the protein CASSFRDSYTDTQYF.

Only one count was recorded for this clone. The chain uses TRBV9 and TRBJ2-1; the match to TRBD2 covers 8 bases. This CDR3 contains 15 residues. Losses at the gene ends were 5 bases for V and 5 bases for J; bases not matched to a gene: 9. CDR1 and CDR2 from the germline V gene are SGDLS and YYNGEE. The CDR3, as DNA: TGTGCCAGCAGTGATGGACTAGCTCGAAACAATGAGCAGTTCTTC. Protein product: CASSDGLARNNEQFF.

This clone was observed once. The rearrangement uses TRBV18 and TRBJ1-2, with TRBD1 as a possible D gene (5 bases). The CDR3 runs 15 residues. The germline V and J ends were trimmed by 2 bases and 4 bases, with 14 bases remaining between them. Per germline, CDR1 KGHSH and CDR2 LQKENI. For the CDR3, the DNA is TGTGCCAGCTCACCAGCGGAGACAGCTCTCTATGGCTACACCTTC. The encoded protein is CASSPAETALYGYTF.